Presented here are 27 T cell receptor beta chains from one specimen sequenced in a study of blood T cell repertoires in COVID-19. TCRdb's table, derived via immunoSEQ multiplex PCR, lists solely in-frame clones and lacks some. Here the sample spans 210,000 or so clones, around nine tenths being singletons. The sequenced sample was peripheral blood. The source is a man in his late teens or twenties with active or convalescent COVID-19.

This clone was counted once. The chain employs TRBV14 and TRBJ1-4; 7 bases map to TRBD1. The germline CDR1 and CDR2 sequences are SGHDN and FVKESK. The ends lost 4 bases at V and 5 bases at J; junction bases unmatched: 4. This CDR3 is 14 amino acids long. The CDR3 reads CASSRTTGNEKLFF. The DNA for the CDR3 is TGTGCCAGCAGCCGTACGACAGGGAATGAAAAACTGTTTTTT.

The rearrangement links TRBV30 to TRBJ1-1; D remains ambiguous. The CDR3 is 13 amino acids. The germline V gene encodes CDR1 GTSNPN and CDR2 SVGIG (reference sequence). Between the trimmed V and J ends, which lost 0 bases and 5 bases, there was a span of 10 bases. The CDR3 is CAWSVEGSTEAFF. The CDR3 DNA sequence: TGTGCCTGGAGTGTGGAGGGTTCGACTGAAGCTTTCTTT. Complete variable domain (other parts from reference TRBV30 and TRBJ1-1): SQTIHQWPATLVQPVGSPLSLECTVEGTSNPNLYWYRQAAGRGLQLLFYSVGIGQISSEVPQNLSASRPQDRQFILSSKKLLLSDSGFYLCAWSVEGSTEAFFGQGTRLTVV.

The chain employs TRBV11-2 and TRBJ2-7, with 8 bases that match TRBD2. Germline CDR1 SGHAT, CDR2 FQNNGV. The CDR3 is 16 amino acids. Trimming took 0 bases from V and 2 from J; bases not matched to a gene: 6. CDR3 region: CASSLEVASGPYEQYF. CDR3 bases: TGTGCCAGCAGCTTAGAGGTGGCTAGCGGGCCCTACGAGCAGTACTTC.

The chain carries TRBV19 and TRBJ2-1; TRBD2 matches 7 bases. Looked up from germline, CDR1 is LNHDA and CDR2 is SQIVND (reference sequence). The CDR3 length is 15 residues. J lost 7 bases, V lost 5 bases, and 11 bases had no gene match. The CDR3 protein is CASSGGRAISNEQFF. Written as DNA, the CDR3 is TGTGCCAGTAGTGGAGGGAGGGCAATTAGTAATGAGCAGTTCTTC. Based on the CDR3 plus reference TRBV19 and TRBJ2-1, the full variable domain is DGGITQSPKYLFRKEGQNVTLSCEQNLNHDAMYWYRQDPGQGLRLIYYSQIVNDFQKGDIAEGYSVSREKKESFPLTVTSAQKNPTAFYLCASSGGRAISNEQFFGPGTRLTVL.

The chain is built from TRBV7-8 and TRBJ1-2, with 8 nucleotides matching TRBD1. CDR1 and CDR2 from the germline V gene are SGHVS and FQNEAQ. Trimming took 1 base from V and 4 from J; bases not matched to a gene: 2. The CDR3 covers 14 residues. Here the CDR3 DNA reads TGTGCCAGCAGCTTAGGGGGACAGGTCTATGGCTACACCTTC. Protein sequence: CASSLGGQVYGYTF.

The chain carries TRBV9 and TRBJ2-1; D is ambiguous. CDR1 is SGDLS, CDR2 YYNGEE, per germline. The CDR3 runs to 13 residues. V lost 2 bases, J lost 8 bases, and 11 bases lay in between. CDR3 residues: CASSVEMSHEQFF. The CDR3, as DNA: TGTGCCAGCAGCGTCGAGATGTCCCATGAGCAGTTCTTC.

The chain couples TRBV28 to TRBJ2-1, with 8 nucleotides matching TRBD1. Germline V gene lookup returns CDR1 MDHEN and CDR2 SYDVKM. The CDR3 totals 16 residues. Trimming cost V 6 bases and J 4 bases; bases outside gene matches: 11. CDR3 sequence reads: CASRGPGQGAYNEQFF. The CDR3 DNA reads TGTGCCAGCAGGGGCCCCGGTCAGGGGGCGTACAATGAGCAGTTCTTC.

The rearrangement uses TRBV3-1 (or the pseudogene TRBV3-2) and TRBJ2-2, with TRBD2 matching over 12 bases. Germline CDR1 and CDR2: LGHDT and YNNKEL (reference sequence). The CDR3 spans 16 residues. Losses at the gene ends were 5 bases for V and 7 bases for J; bases not matched to a gene: 8. CDR3: CASSYTTSGRSGELFF. The CDR3 DNA reads TGTGCCAGCAGCTACACGACTAGCGGGAGAAGCGGGGAGCTGTTTTTT.

The V and J genes are TRBV11-2 and TRBJ1-2; a possible D gene is TRBD1 (6 bases). The CDR3 consists of 15 residues. The V end lost 5 bases, the J end lost 3 bases, and 16 bases lay between the germline ends. The germline CDR1 and CDR2 sequences are SGHAT and FQNNGV. CDR3: CASSTYSGTYYGYTF. The CDR3 DNA sequence: TGTGCCAGCAGCACCTACTCCGGGACATACTATGGCTACACCTTC.

The chain carries TRBV28 and TRBJ1-1; D is undetermined. This CDR3 is built from 14 residues. V was shortened by 5 bases and J by 9 bases, with 19 bases between the two germline ends. Germline assignment: CDR1 MDHEN and CDR2 SYDVKM. Here the CDR3 reads CASSAPYTGFQAFF. DNA for the CDR3: TGTGCCAGCAGTGCCCCCTACACCGGGTTCCAAGCTTTCTTT.

The chain couples TRBV19 to TRBJ1-1; 8 nucleotides agree with TRBD1. Germline V gene sequence: CDR1 LNHDA, CDR2 SQIVND (reference sequence). The CDR3 is 14 residues long. The V gene end was trimmed by 3 bases and the J gene end by 4 bases; junction bases not matched to a gene: 4. CDR3 amino acids: CASSIPTGATEAFF. In DNA, the CDR3 is TGTGCCAGTAGTATTCCGACAGGGGCCACTGAAGCTTTCTTT. Complete variable domain (other parts from reference TRBV19 and TRBJ1-1): DGGITQSPKYLFRKEGQNVTLSCEQNLNHDAMYWYRQDPGQGLRLIYYSQIVNDFQKGDIAEGYSVSREKKESFPLTVTSAQKNPTAFYLCASSIPTGATEAFFGQGTRLTVV.

The V call is TRBV6-5, the J call TRBJ1-3; 7 nucleotides match TRBD1. This CDR3 spans 15 amino acids. V gave up 5 bases and J gave up 0 bases; unmatched junction bases: 4. Germline CDR1 is MNHEY and CDR2 is SVGAGI. CDR3 sequence: CASSPGGSSGNTIYF. CDR3 in DNA: TGTGCCAGCAGTCCAGGGGGGAGCTCTGGAAACACCATATATTTT.

The chain uses TRBV2 and TRBJ1-1; no clear D gene. The CDR3 has 14 amino acids. Looked up from germline, CDR1 is SNHLY and CDR2 is FYNNEI. V was clipped by 5 bases and J by 0 bases, with 10 bases between them. CDR3 sequence reads: CASSPRLMNTEAFF. In nucleotides, the CDR3 is TGTGCCAGCAGTCCTAGGCTGATGAACACTGAAGCTTTCTTT.

This clone was recorded only once. The genes are TRBV28 and TRBJ1-5; 9 bases map to TRBD1. From germline, CDR1 is MDHEN and CDR2 SYDVKM. This CDR3 contains 15 residues. The trim removed 3 bases at V and 8 bases at J, leaving 8 bases unmatched. The CDR3 sequence is CASSFYSGTGKPQHF. In nucleotides, the CDR3 is TGTGCCAGCAGTTTTTATTCCGGGACAGGGAAGCCCCAGCATTTT.

The chain is built from TRBV12-3 or TRBV12-4 and TRBJ2-3, with a possible D match to TRBD2 (5 bases). CDR3 length equals 13 residues. Trimming left V 3 bases short and J 2 bases short, with 6 bases between. The CDR3 spells CASSLTTTDTQYF. CDR3 coding DNA: TGTGCCAGCAGTTTGACTACCACAGATACGCAGTATTTT.

The CDR3 spells CASSPDFSSGNTIYF. In DNA, the CDR3 is TGTGCCAGCAGTCCGGACTTCAGCTCTGGAAACACCATATATTTT. V usage is TRBV27 and J usage is TRBJ1-3; D gene unclear. Germline V gene sequence: CDR1 MNHEY, CDR2 SMNVEV (reference sequence). This CDR3 region has 15 residues. The V and J ends lost 5 bases and 0 bases respectively, with 11 bases between them.

The chain uses TRBV5-5 and TRBJ1-3; TRBD1 is a possible D gene (6 bases). The CDR3 spans 13 residues. Trimming pared 7 bases from V and 0 bases from J, leaving 8 bases between. Germline V gene data show CDR1 as SGHKS and CDR2 as YYEKEE (reference sequence). The CDR3 sequence is CASYRVSGNTIYF. The CDR3 region has the DNA TGTGCCAGCTACAGGGTCTCTGGAAACACCATATATTTT.

A single count supports this clone. The chain carries TRBV6-1 and TRBJ1-6; no firm D call. The ends were cut back, 2 bases at V and 8 bases at J, with 10 bases in the middle. CDR1 and CDR2 from the germline V gene are MNHNS and SASEGT. The length of the CDR3 is 14 residues. This CDR3 is CASSEMNTDSPLHF. DNA for the CDR3: TGTGCCAGCAGTGAAATGAATACTGATTCACCCCTCCACTTT.

The chain employs TRBV11-2 and TRBJ1-1, with D perhaps TRBD1 (5 bases). Germline CDR1 SGHAT, CDR2 FQNNGV. There are 13 residues in the CDR3. V lost 6 bases to trimming and J lost 4 bases, with 12 bases between them. The CDR3 loop is CASSPAGGTEAFF. CDR3 DNA: TGTGCCAGCAGTCCAGCCGGGGGCACTGAAGCTTTCTTT.

The CDR3 is CASSLGGTGHEQYF. The CDR3 DNA follows: TGCGCCAGCAGCTTGGGGGGGACAGGCCACGAGCAGTACTTC. The chain has TRBV5-1 and TRBJ2-7; 8 bases match TRBD1. The CDR3 runs 14 residues. Trimming at V came to 0 bases and at J to 5 bases, leaving 4 bases not matched to a gene. Germline V gene lookup returns CDR1 SGHRS and CDR2 YFSETQ.

This clone was recorded only once. The chain links TRBV19 to TRBJ1-1; D unclear. Between the trimmed V and J ends, which lost 6 bases and 1 base, there was a span of 9 bases. CDR3 length: 13 residues. CDR1 and CDR2 from the germline V gene are LNHDA and SQIVND (reference sequence). The CDR3 loop is CASSVSRNTEAFF. The CDR3 DNA reads TGTGCCAGTAGCGTCAGTCGGAACACTGAAGCTTTCTTT. Combining the CDR3 with reference TRBV19 and TRBJ1-1 gives the whole variable domain DGGITQSPKYLFRKEGQNVTLSCEQNLNHDAMYWYRQDPGQGLRLIYYSQIVNDFQKGDIAEGYSVSREKKESFPLTVTSAQKNPTAFYLCASSVSRNTEAFFGQGTRLTVV.

The genes are TRBV11-2 and TRBJ1-1; 7 bases are shared with TRBD1. This CDR3 spans 15 amino acids. J was trimmed by 0 bases and V by 4 bases; bases with no gene match: 5. Per germline, CDR1 SGHAT and CDR2 FQNNGV. The CDR3 DNA is TGTGCCAGCAGCTCCAGACAGGGAATGAACACTGAAGCTTTCTTT. Protein: CASSSRQGMNTEAFF.

The CDR3 is CASSLAGVEGYEQYF. CDR3 sequence (DNA): TGCGCCAGCAGCTTGGCCGGGGTGGAAGGATACGAGCAGTACTTC. The V and J genes are TRBV5-1 and TRBJ2-7; maybe TRBD2 (5 bases). V was pared by 0 bases and J by 4 bases, with 14 bases between. The germline V gene has CDR1 SGHRS and CDR2 YFSETQ. The CDR3 extends over 15 amino acids. Supplemented by reference TRBV5-1 and TRBJ2-7, the full variable domain reads KAGVTQTPRYLIKTRGQQVTLSCSPISGHRSVSWYQQTPGQGLQFLFEYFSETQRNKGNFPGRFSGRQFSNSRSEMNVSTLELGDSALYLCASSLAGVEGYEQYFGPGTRLTVT.

The chain is built from TRBV27 and TRBJ1-2; maybe TRBD1 (5 bases). The V end was cut by 5 bases, the J end by 1 base, with 11 bases between. CDR1 is MNHEY, CDR2 SMNVEV, per germline (reference sequence). This CDR3 contains 14 residues. The CDR3 is CASSLRGVNYGYTF. In nucleotides, the CDR3 is TGTGCCAGCAGTCTCCGGGGGGTTAACTATGGCTACACCTTC.

The chain couples TRBV18 to TRBJ2-5; maybe TRBD2 (6 bases). The CDR3 covers 13 residues. V lost 5 bases, J lost 2 bases, and 9 bases lay in between. CDR1 and CDR2 from the germline V gene are KGHSH and LQKENI. The CDR3 is CASSGGLQETQYF. In DNA, the CDR3 is TGTGCCAGCTCAGGGGGACTTCAAGAGACCCAGTACTTC.

The gene calls are TRBV5-4 and TRBJ2-7, with a weak D call TRBD2 (6 bases). The CDR3 loop spans 14 amino acids. Germline CDR1 SGHNT, CDR2 YYREEE (reference sequence). V gave up 0 bases and J gave up 3 bases, with 10 bases separating them. CDR3 in DNA: TGTGCCAGCAGCTTGGCGGCGGGAAGCTACGAGCAGTACTTC. Protein: CASSLAAGSYEQYF.

This chain uses TRBV19 with TRBJ1-3; 9 positions agree with TRBD1. The CDR3 length is 14 residues. The germline CDR1 and CDR2 sequences are LNHDA and SQIVND (reference sequence). V was pared by 5 bases and J by 7 bases, with 6 bases of the junction left unmatched. CDR3 in amino acids: CASSGTGTTNTIYF. CDR3 in DNA: TGTGCCAGTAGTGGGACAGGGACGACGAACACCATATATTTT.